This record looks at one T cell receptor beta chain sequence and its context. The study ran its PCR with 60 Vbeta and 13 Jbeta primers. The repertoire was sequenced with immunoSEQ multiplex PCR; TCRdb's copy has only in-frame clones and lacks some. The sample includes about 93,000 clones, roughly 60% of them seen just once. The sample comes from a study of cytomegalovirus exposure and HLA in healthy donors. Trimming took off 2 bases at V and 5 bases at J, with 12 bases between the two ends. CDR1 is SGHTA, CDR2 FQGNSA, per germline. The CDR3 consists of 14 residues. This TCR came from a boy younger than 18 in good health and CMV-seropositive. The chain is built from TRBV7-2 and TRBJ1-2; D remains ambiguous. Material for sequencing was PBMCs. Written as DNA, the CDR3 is TGTGCCAGCAGCTTACTCCTCCTCGGGTATGGCTACACCTTC. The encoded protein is CASSLLLLGYGYTF.